The 5 T cell receptor beta chains given below trace back to one sample, sequenced in a study of T cells in Graves' hyperthyroidism and ophthalmopathy. Amplification targeted TCR beta CDR3 regions from RNA transcripts. In the first-round RT-PCR of the TCR CDR3, the HTBI primer set was used. TCRdb recomputed calls from the multiplex PCR reads with MiXCR, one row per CDR3 protein. The sample consists of nearly 750,000 distinct CDR3 sequences, over 35% of them appearing once. Specimen: blood. The receptor source for this set is a middle-aged woman with Graves' hyperthyroidism.

This clonotype turned up a few times. This chain uses TRBV20-1 with TRBJ1-3; D might be TRBD1 (5 bases). CDR3 length: 16 amino acids. Germline CDR1 and CDR2: DFQATT and SNEGSKA (reference sequence). Trimming took 0 bases from V and 1 from J, leaving 13 bases between them. The CDR3 DNA reads TGCAGTGCTAGAGATGAAATACAGGATTCTGGAAACACCATATATTTT. This codes for CSARDEIQDSGNTIYF.

This clonotype was seen ten or more times. The chain has TRBV29-1 and TRBJ1-2, with D possibly being TRBD1 (6 bases). Germline values: CDR1 SQVTM, CDR2 ANQGSEA. The CDR3 extends over 13 amino acids. Trimming cost V 6 bases and J 0 bases, with 11 bases left between them. The CDR3 DNA reads TGCAGCGTCGGAGACAGGACTAACTATGGCTACACCTTC. This gives the protein CSVGDRTNYGYTF.

The V gene is TRBV28, the J gene TRBJ2-6, with 7 bases fitting TRBD1. The CDR3 loop spans 18 amino acids. The ends lost 5 bases at V and 0 bases at J; junction bases unmatched: 10. CDR1 and CDR2 from the germline V gene are MDHEN and SYDVKM. The CDR3 region has the DNA TGTGCCAGCAGTGCATCCGGACAGGCTAGCTCTGGGGCCAACGTCCTGACTTTC. Residues: CASSASGQASSGANVLTF. Supplemented by reference TRBV28 and TRBJ2-6, the full variable domain reads DVKVTQSSRYLVKRTGEKVFLECVQDMDHENMFWYRQDPGLGLRLIYFSYDVKMKEKGDIPEGYSVSREKKERFSLILESASTNQTSMYLCASSASGQASSGANVLTFGAGSRLTVL.

This clonotype was observed a few times. The chain combines TRBV7-9 with TRBJ2-7; possible D gene TRBD1, 6 bases. The J call may be in error: the DNA end matches TRBJ2-1 better. Germline V gene lookup returns CDR1 SEHNR and CDR2 FQNEAQ (reference sequence). There are 13 residues in the CDR3. CDR3 region: CASSLYREGEQFF. The CDR3 region has the DNA TGTGCCAGCAGCTTATACAGGGAAGGCGAGCAGTTCTTC.

This chain links TRBV7-9 with TRBJ2-5; 11 nucleotides align to TRBD2. Germline assignment: CDR1 SEHNR and CDR2 FQNEAQ (reference sequence). V lost 6 bases to trimming and J lost 1 base; unmatched junction nucleotides: 13. The CDR3 sequence is 18 residues long. CDR3 amino acids: CASSYGTSGDITQETQYF. CDR3 sequence (DNA): TGTGCCAGCAGTTACGGGACTAGCGGCGATATAACCCAAGAGACCCAGTACTTC.